The 16 T cell receptor beta chains below come from one sample, sequenced in a study of blood T cell repertoires in COVID-19. Libraries were prepared by immunoSEQ multiplex PCR; TCRdb keeps only in-frame clonotypes and omits some of them. Here the sample spans 400,000 or so clones, approximately 85% being singletons. The sample taken for sequencing was PBMCs or T cells enriched from blood (not recorded which). The receptors come from a middle-aged woman with acute COVID-19.

This clone was observed once. J is TRBJ2-3 and V is TRBV21-1; TRBD1 is the table's D call, not checked against the DNA. TRBV21-1 is a pseudogene locus. This CDR3 contains 14 residues. The CDR3 sequence is CASSNGAVTDTQYF. The DNA of the CDR3 is TGTGCCAGCAGCAATGGGGCGGTCACAGATACGCAGTATTTT.

This chain joins TRBV6-6 and TRBJ1-2; 9 bases are a match to TRBD1. CDR3 length: 15 residues. With V trimmed by 0 bases and J by 5 bases, 4 bases remained unmatched. CDR1 and CDR2 from the germline V gene are MNHNY and SVGAGI (reference sequence). This CDR3 is CASSYSGQGYYGYTF. CDR3 bases: TGTGCCAGCAGTTACTCGGGACAGGGCTATTATGGCTACACCTTC.

The CDR3 nucleotides are TGCAGCGTTGATAGTCAGGGTCAAACTGAAGCTTTCTTT. This gives the protein CSVDSQGQTEAFF. The chain recombines TRBV29-1 with TRBJ1-1, with a tentative D call TRBD1 (5 bases). There are 13 residues in the CDR3. Deletions cut 3 bases from V and 5 bases from J, with 13 bases between. Per the germline V gene, CDR1 is SQVTM and CDR2 is ANQGSEA.

This clone showed up just a few times. V usage is TRBV5-1 and J usage is TRBJ1-5, with TRBD1 identical over 10 bases. The CDR3 sequence is 15 residues long. The germline CDR1 and CDR2 sequences are SGHRS and YFSETQ. Unmatched junction bases numbered 4, after V lost 4 bases and J lost 3 bases. DNA of the CDR3: TGCGCCAGCAGCGAGGGGACAGGGGCCAATCAGCCCCAGCATTTT. This translates into CASSEGTGANQPQHF. The variable domain in full, with the rest retrieved from reference TRBV5-1 and TRBJ1-5, is KAGVTQTPRYLIKTRGQQVTLSCSPISGHRSVSWYQQTPGQGLQFLFEYFSETQRNKGNFPGRFSGRQFSNSRSEMNVSTLELGDSALYLCASSEGTGANQPQHFGDGTRLSIL.

The chain is built from TRBV20-1 and TRBJ1-4, with D hard to call. The V and J ends lost 3 bases and 7 bases respectively, with 12 bases between them. Germline V CDR1 and CDR2: DFQATT, SNEGSKA (reference sequence). This CDR3 is built from 13 residues. CDR3 amino acids: CSASRGEGEKLFF. In DNA, the CDR3 is TGCAGTGCTAGTCGTGGGGAGGGTGAAAAACTGTTTTTT.

The sample holds one count of this clone. V gene TRBV10-3 combines with J gene TRBJ1-1; no clear D gene. Germline V gives CDR1 ENHRY, CDR2 SYGVKD. There are 13 residues in the CDR3. V was pared by 5 bases and J by 3 bases, with 10 bases between. The DNA of the CDR3 is TGTGCCATCAGTACTGACGGGTACACTGAAGCTTTCTTT. Translating it yields CAISTDGYTEAFF.

This rearrangement joins TRBV9 to TRBJ2-1; 9 positions agree with TRBD1. The V gene's germline CDR1 is SGDLS and CDR2 YYNGEE. The V gene end was trimmed by 4 bases and the J gene end by 1 base; junction bases not matched to a gene: 3. This CDR3 spans 15 amino acids. The CDR3 here is CASSPGTGSYNEQFF. In DNA form, the CDR3 reads TGTGCCAGCAGCCCCGGGACAGGGTCCTACAATGAGCAGTTCTTC.

The V and J genes are TRBV2 and TRBJ2-2, with TRBD2 as a possible D gene (7 bases). CDR3 length: 15 residues. V shed 4 bases and J shed 7 bases, with 16 bases lying between them. Looked up from germline, CDR1 is SNHLY and CDR2 is FYNNEI. As DNA, the CDR3 is TGTGCCAGCAGTGCCCAGGGGAGGGCCGGCGGGGAGCTGTTTTTT. Protein sequence: CASSAQGRAGGELFF.

The rearrangement uses TRBV2 and TRBJ2-5; no definite D call. Germline V gene lookup returns CDR1 SNHLY and CDR2 FYNNEI. This CDR3 is 14 amino acids long. Trimming took 2 bases from V and 3 from J, leaving 10 bases between them. CDR3 residues: CASSERVGKETQYF. The DNA for the CDR3 is TGTGCCAGCAGTGAACGGGTCGGAAAAGAGACCCAGTACTTC.

This clone was recorded only once. V is TRBV6-5 and J is TRBJ1-6; 8 bases align to TRBD1. CDR1 MNHEY and CDR2 SVGAGI come from the germline V gene. The ends lost 6 bases at V and 4 bases at J; junction bases unmatched: 2. This CDR3 is 14 amino acids long. CDR3 DNA sequence: TGTGCCAGCAGGACAGGGGCATATAATTCACCCCTCCACTTT. Its protein is CASRTGAYNSPLHF.

This CDR3 is CASSLEGGPTDTQYF. The CDR3 DNA is TGTGCCAGCAGCTTAGAGGGGGGTCCCACAGATACGCAGTATTTT. This chain joins TRBV11-3 and TRBJ2-3, with D possibly matching TRBD2 (6 bases). CDR1 is SGHNT and CDR2 is YENEEA in the germline V gene. V dropped 0 bases and J dropped 2 bases, with 9 bases sitting between them. This CDR3 is 15 amino acids long.

The chain is built from TRBV24-1 and TRBJ1-5; D remains ambiguous. The CDR3 spans 18 residues. The germline CDR1 and CDR2 sequences are KGHDR and SFDVKD. With 0 bases removed from V and 2 bases from J, the gap between germline ends came to 16 bases. CDR3 in amino acids: CATSDLTRTERGNQPQHF. CDR3 nucleotides: TGTGCCACCAGTGATTTGACTAGGACGGAGCGGGGCAATCAGCCCCAGCATTTT.

J is TRBJ2-1 and V is TRBV5-1; 8 nucleotides line up with TRBD2. The CDR3 runs 16 residues. The trim removed 3 bases at V and 4 bases at J, leaving 9 bases unmatched. Germline V CDR1 and CDR2: SGHRS, YFSETQ. The DNA of the CDR3 is TGCGCCAGCAGCTCCGAACCGGGACTAGAGTACAATGAGCAGTTCTTC. Its translation: CASSSEPGLEYNEQFF.

The chain joins TRBV6-6 to TRBJ1-1, with 8 bases matching TRBD1. The CDR3 has 14 amino acids. The V segment lost 4 bases and the J segment 1 base; nucleotides outside the gene matches: 2. CDR1 and CDR2 from the germline V gene are MNHNY and SVGAGI (reference sequence). Written as DNA, the CDR3 is TGTGCCAGCAGTTTAGGGACAGGGAACACTGAAGCTTTCTTT. It is translated as CASSLGTGNTEAFF.

This chain links TRBV10-3 with TRBJ1-1; D uncertain. CDR1 ENHRY and CDR2 SYGVKD come from the germline V gene. V was shortened by 8 bases and J by 5 bases, with 9 bases between the two germline ends. The CDR3 runs 11 residues. The CDR3 coding sequence is TGTGCCATCGGTCCGGGGACTGAAGCTTTCTTT. It yields the protein CAIGPGTEAFF.

The chain uses TRBV29-1 and TRBJ1-1; the D gene is possibly TRBD1 (5 bases). This CDR3 comprises 16 residues. CDR1 and CDR2 (germline): SQVTM, ANQGSEA. V was shortened by 4 bases and J by 1 base, with 19 bases between the two germline ends. In DNA, the CDR3 is TGCAGCGTTGTTGGGACCAACCCGGGAGGGAACACTGAAGCTTTCTTT. Translation: CSVVGTNPGGNTEAFF.